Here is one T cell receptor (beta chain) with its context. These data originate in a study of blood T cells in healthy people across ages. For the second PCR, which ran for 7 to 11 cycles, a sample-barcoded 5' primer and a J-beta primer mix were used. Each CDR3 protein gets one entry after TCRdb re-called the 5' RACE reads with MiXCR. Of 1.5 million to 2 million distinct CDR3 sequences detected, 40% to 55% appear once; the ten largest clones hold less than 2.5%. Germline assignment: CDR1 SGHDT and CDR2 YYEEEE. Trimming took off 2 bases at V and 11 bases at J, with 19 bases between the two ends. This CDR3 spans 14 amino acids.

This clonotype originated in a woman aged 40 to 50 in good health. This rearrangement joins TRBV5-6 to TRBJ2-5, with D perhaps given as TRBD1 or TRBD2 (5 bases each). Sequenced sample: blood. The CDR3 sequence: CASSLLGAIPEQYF. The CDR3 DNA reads TGTGCCAGCAGCTTACTCGGGGCTATTCCGGAGCAGTACTTC.